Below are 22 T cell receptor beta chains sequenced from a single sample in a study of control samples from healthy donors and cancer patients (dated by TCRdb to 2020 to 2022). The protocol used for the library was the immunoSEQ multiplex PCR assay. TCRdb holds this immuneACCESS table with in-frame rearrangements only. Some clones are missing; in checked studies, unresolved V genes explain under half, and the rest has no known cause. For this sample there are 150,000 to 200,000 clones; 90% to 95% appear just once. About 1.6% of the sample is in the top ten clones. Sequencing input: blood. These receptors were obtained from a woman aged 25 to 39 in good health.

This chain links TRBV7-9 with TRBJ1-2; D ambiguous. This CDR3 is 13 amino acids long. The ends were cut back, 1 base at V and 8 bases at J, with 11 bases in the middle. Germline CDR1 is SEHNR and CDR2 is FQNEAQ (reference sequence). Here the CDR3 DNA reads TGTGCCAGCAGCTTAGGGGCCCCTTACGGCTACACCTTC. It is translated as CASSLGAPYGYTF. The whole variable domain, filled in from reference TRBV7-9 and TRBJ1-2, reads DTGVSQNPRHKITKRGQNVTFRCDPISEHNRLYWYRQTLGQGPEFLTYFQNEAQLEKSRLLSDRFSAERPKGSFSTLEIQRTEQGDSAMYLCASSLGAPYGYTFGSGTRLTVV.

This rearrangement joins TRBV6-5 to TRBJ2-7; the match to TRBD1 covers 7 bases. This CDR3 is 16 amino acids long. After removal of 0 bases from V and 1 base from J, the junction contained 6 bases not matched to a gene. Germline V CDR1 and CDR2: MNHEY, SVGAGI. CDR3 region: CASSYSGRGSSYEQYF. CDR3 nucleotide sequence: TGTGCCAGCAGTTACTCGGGCAGGGGGTCGTCCTACGAGCAGTACTTC.

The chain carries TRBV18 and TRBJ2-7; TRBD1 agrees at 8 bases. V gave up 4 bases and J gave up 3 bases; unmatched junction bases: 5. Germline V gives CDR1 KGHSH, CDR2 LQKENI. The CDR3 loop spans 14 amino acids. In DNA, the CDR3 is TGTGCCAGCTCACGCCCAGGACAGGGCTACGAGCAGTACTTC. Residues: CASSRPGQGYEQYF. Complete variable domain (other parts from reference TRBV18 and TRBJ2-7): NAGVMQNPRHLVRRRGQEARLRCSPMKGHSHVYWYRQLPEEGLKFMVYLQKENIIDESGMPKERFSAEFPKEGPSILRIQQVVRGDSAAYFCASSRPGQGYEQYFGPGTRLTVT.

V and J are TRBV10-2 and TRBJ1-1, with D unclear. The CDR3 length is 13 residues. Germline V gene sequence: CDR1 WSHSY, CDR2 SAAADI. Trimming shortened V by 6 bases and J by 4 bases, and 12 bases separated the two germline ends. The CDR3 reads CASREGPGTEAFF. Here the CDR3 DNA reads TGCGCCAGCAGGGAGGGTCCGGGCACTGAAGCTTTCTTT.

The CDR3 DNA is TGTGCCAGCAAGCGATCGGGCACTGAAGCTTTCTTT. Translation: CASKRSGTEAFF. The rearrangement uses TRBV13 and TRBJ1-1; D is unclear. The CDR3 length is 12 residues. Germline CDR1 PRHDT, CDR2 FYEKMQ (reference sequence). V shed 7 bases and J shed 4 bases, with 10 bases lying between them.

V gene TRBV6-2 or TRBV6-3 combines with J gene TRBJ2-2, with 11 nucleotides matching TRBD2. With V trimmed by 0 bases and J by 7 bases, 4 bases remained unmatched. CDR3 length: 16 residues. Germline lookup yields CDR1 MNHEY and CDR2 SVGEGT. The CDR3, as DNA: TGTGCCAGCAGTTACTCGAAGACTAGCGGGGTCGGGGAGCTGTTTTTT. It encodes CASSYSKTSGVGELFF.

The CDR3 loop is CASSVGGAWGYTF. For the CDR3, the DNA is TGTGCCAGCAGCGTAGGAGGAGCCTGGGGCTACACCTTC. The chain couples TRBV9 to TRBJ1-2; no clear D. Germline lookup yields CDR1 SGDLS and CDR2 YYNGEE. V lost 0 bases and J lost 8, with 11 bases in between. This CDR3 comprises 13 residues.

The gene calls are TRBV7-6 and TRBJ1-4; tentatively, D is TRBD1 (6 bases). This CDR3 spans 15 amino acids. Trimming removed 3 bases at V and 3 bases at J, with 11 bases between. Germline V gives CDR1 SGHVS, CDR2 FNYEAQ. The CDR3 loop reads CASSLGGSANEKLFF. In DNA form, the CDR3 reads TGTGCCAGCAGCTTGGGGGGCTCGGCTAATGAAAAACTGTTTTTT.

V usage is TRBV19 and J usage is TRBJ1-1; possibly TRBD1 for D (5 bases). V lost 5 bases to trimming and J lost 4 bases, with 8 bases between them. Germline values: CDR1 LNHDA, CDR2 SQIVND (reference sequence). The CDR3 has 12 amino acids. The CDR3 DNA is TGTGCCAGTAGTCTTAGGGGCACTGAAGCTTTCTTT. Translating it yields CASSLRGTEAFF.

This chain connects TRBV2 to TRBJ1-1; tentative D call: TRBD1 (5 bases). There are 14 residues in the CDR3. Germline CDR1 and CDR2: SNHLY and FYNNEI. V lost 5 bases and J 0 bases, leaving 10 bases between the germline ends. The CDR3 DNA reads TGTGCCAGCAGTCCGGGACGGATGAACACTGAAGCTTTCTTT. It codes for CASSPGRMNTEAFF.

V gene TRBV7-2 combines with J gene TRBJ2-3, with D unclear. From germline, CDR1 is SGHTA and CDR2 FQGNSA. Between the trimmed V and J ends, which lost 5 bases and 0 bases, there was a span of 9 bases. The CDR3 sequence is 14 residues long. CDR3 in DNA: TGTGCCAGCAGCCCCCGACGGAGCACAGATACGCAGTATTTT. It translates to CASSPRRSTDTQYF.

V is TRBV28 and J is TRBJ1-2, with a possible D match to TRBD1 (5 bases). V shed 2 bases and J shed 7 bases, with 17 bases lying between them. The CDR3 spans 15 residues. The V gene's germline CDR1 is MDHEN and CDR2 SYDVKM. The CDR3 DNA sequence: TGTGCCAGCAGTTTAGGCTTCGGGGAAAGGGGTGGCTACACCTTC. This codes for CASSLGFGERGGYTF.

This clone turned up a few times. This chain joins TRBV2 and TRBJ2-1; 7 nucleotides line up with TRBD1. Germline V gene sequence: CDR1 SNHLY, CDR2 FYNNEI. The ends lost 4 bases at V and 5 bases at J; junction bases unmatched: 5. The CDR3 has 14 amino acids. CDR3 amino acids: CASSAQGVNNEQFF. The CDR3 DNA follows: TGTGCCAGCAGTGCCCAGGGGGTCAACAATGAGCAGTTCTTC.

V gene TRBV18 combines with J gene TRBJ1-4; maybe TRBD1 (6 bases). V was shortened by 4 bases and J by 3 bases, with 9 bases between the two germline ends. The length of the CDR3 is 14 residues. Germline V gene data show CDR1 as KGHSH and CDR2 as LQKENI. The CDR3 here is CASSHKGANEKLFF. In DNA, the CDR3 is TGTGCCAGCTCACATAAGGGGGCTAATGAAAAACTGTTTTTT.

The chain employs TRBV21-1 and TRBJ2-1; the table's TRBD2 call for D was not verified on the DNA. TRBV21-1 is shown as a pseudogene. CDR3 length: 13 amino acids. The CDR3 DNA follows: TGTGCCAGCAGGGGAGGGGGTAACAATGAGCAGTTCTTC. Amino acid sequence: CASRGGGNNEQFF.

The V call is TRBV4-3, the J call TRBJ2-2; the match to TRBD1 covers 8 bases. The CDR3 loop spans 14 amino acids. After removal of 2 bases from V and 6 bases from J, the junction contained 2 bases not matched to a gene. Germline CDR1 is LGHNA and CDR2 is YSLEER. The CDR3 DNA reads TGCGCCAGCAGCCAAACAGGGGGACCCGGGGAGCTGTTTTTT. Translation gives CASSQTGGPGELFF.

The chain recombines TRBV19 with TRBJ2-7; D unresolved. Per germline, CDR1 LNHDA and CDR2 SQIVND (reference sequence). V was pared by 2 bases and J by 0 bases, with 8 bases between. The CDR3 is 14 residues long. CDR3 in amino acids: CASSISHDSYEQYF. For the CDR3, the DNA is TGTGCCAGTAGTATATCCCACGACTCCTACGAGCAGTACTTC.

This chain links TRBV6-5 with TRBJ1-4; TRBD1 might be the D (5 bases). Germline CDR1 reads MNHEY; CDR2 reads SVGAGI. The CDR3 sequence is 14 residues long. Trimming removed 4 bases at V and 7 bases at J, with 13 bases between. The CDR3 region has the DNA TGTGCCAGCAGTTCTAACGGGGCAGGTGAAAAACTGTTTTTT. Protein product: CASSSNGAGEKLFF.

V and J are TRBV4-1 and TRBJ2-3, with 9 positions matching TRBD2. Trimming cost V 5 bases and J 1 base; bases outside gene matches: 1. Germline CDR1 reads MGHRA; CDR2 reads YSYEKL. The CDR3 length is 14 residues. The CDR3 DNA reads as TGCGCCAGCAGCGAGCGGGGGGGCACAGATACGCAGTATTTT. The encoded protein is CASSERGGTDTQYF.

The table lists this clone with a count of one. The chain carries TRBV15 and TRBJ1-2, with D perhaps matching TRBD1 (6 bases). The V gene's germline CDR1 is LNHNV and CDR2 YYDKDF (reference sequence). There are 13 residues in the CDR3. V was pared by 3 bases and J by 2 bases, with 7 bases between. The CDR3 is CATSSDRNYGYTF. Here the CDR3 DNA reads TGTGCCACCAGCAGTGACAGGAACTATGGCTACACCTTC.

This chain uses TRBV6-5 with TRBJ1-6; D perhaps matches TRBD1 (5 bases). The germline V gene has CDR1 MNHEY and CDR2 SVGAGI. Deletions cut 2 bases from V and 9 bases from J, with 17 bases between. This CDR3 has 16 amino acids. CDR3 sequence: CASSYAYQGRGSPLHF. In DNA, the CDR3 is TGTGCCAGCAGTTACGCCTACCAGGGAAGGGGTTCACCCCTCCACTTT.

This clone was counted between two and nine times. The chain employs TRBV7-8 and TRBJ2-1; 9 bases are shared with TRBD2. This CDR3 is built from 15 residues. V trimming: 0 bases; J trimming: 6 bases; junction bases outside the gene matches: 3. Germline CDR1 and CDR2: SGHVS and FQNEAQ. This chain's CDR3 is CASSLAREGGNEQFF. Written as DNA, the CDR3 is TGTGCCAGCAGCTTAGCGCGGGAGGGGGGCAATGAGCAGTTCTTC.